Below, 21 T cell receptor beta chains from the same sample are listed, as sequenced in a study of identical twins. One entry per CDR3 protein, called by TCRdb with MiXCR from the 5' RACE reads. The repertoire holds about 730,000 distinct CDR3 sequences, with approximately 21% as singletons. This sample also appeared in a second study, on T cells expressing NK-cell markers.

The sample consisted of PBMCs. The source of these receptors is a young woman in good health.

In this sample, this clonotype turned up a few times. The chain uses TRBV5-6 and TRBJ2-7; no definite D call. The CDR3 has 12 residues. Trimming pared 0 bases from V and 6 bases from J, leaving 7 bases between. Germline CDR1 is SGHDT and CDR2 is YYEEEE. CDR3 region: CASSLAGFEQYF. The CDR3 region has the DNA TGTGCCAGCAGCTTGGCCGGGTTCGAGCAGTACTTC.

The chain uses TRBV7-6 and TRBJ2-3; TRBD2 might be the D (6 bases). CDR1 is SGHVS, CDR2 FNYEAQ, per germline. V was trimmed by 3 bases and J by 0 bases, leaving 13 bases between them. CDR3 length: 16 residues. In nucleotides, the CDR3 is TGTGCCAGCAGCTTTTCAGGCGGGGCTAGCACAGATACGCAGTATTTT. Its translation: CASSFSGGASTDTQYF.

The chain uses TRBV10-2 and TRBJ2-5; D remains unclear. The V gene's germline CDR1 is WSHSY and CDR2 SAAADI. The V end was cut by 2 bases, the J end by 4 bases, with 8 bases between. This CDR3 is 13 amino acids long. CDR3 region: CASSEVERETQYF. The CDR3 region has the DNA TGCGCCAGCAGTGAGGTGGAGAGAGAGACCCAGTACTTC.

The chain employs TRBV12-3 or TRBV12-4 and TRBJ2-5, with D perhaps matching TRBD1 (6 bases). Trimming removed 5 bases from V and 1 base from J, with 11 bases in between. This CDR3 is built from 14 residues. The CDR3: CASSKLDSQETQYF. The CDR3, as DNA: TGTGCCAGCAGTAAACTGGACAGCCAAGAGACCCAGTACTTC.

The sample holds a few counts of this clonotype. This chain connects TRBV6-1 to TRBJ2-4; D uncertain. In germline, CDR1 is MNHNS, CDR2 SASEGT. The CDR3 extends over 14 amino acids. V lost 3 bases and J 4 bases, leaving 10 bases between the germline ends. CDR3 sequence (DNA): TGTGCCAGCAGTGAGTCGGGCCGTAAAAACATTCAGTACTTC. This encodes CASSESGRKNIQYF.

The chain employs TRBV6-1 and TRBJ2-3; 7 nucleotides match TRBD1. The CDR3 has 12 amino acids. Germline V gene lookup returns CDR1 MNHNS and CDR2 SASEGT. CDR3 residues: CARGRGKDTQYF. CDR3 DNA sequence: TGTGCGCGTGGCAGGGGGAAAGATACGCAGTATTTT.

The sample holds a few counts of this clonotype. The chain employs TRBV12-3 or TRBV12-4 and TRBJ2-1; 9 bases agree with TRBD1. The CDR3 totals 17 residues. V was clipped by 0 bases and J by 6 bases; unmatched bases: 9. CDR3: CASSLASPGQGPNEQFF. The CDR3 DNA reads TGTGCCAGCAGTTTAGCTTCTCCGGGACAGGGCCCCAATGAGCAGTTCTTC.

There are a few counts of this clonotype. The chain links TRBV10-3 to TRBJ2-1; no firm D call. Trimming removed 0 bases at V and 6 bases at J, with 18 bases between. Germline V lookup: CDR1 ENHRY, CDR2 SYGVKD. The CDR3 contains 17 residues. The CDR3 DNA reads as TGTGCCATCAGTGAGTCGCACCGTCAAACTTGGAGCAATGAGCAGTTCTTC. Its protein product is CAISESHRQTWSNEQFF.

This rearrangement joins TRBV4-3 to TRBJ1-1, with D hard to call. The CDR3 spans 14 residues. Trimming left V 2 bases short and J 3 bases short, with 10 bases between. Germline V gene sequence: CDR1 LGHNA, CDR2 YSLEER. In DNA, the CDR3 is TGCGCCAGCAGCCAATTGGTCGGCGACACTGAAGCTTTCTTT. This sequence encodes CASSQLVGDTEAFF.

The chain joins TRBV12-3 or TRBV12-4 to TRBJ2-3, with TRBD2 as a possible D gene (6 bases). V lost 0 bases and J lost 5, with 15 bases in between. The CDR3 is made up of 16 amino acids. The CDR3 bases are TGTGCCAGCAGTTTAGCGTTTAGCGGCGTACTAGATACGCAGTATTTT. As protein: CASSLAFSGVLDTQYF.

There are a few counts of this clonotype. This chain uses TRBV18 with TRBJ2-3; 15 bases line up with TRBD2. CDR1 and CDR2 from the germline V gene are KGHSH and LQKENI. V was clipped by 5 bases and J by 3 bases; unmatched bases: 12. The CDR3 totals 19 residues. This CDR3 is CASSEWTSGRALKTDTQYF. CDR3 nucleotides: TGTGCCAGCTCAGAATGGACTAGCGGGAGGGCGTTGAAGACAGATACGCAGTATTTT.

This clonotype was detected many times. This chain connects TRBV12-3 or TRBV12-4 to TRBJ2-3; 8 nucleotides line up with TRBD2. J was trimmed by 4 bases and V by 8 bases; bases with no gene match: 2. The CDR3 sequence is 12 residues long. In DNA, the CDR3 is TGTGCCAGCCGGGGGGGTCCAGATACGCAGTATTTT. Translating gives CASRGGPDTQYF.

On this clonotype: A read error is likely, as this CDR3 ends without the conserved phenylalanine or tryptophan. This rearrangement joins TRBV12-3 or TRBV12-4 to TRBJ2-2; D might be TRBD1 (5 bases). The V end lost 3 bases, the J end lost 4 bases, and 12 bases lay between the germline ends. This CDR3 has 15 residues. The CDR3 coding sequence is TGTGCCAGCAGTTTTTTAACAGGCCCCACCGGGGAGCTGTTTCTT. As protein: CASSFLTGPTGELFL.

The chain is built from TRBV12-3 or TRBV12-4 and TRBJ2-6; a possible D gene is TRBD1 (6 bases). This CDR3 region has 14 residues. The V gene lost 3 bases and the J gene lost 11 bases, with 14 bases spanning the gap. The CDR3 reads CASSLGQGYYVLTF. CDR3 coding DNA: TGTGCCAGCAGTTTGGGGCAGGGGTACTACGTCCTGACTTTC.

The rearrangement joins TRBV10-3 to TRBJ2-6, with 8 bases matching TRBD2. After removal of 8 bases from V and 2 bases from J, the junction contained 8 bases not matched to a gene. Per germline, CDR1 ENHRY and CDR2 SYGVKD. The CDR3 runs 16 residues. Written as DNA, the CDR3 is TGTGCCATCGGCGGGGGGAGTGGGCCTGGGGCCAACGTCCTGACTTTC. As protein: CAIGGGSGPGANVLTF.

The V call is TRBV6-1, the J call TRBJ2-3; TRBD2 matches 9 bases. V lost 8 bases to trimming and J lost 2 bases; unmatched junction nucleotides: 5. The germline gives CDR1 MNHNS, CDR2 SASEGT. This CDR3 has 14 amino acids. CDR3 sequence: CASFPSGVTDTQYF. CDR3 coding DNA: TGTGCCAGCTTTCCTAGCGGGGTCACAGATACGCAGTATTTT.

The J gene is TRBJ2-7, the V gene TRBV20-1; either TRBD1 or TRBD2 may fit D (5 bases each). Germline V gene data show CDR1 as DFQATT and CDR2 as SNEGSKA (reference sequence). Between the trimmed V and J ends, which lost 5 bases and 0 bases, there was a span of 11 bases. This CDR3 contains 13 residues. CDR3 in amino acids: CSAGDPFSYEQYF. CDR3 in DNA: TGCAGTGCTGGGGACCCGTTCTCCTACGAGCAGTACTTC.

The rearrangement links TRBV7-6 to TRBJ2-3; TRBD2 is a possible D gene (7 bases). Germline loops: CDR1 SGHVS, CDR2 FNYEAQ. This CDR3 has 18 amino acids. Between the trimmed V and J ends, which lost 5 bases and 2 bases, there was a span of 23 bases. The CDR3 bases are TGTGCCAGCAGCGGGAAGGTCACCTTCGGGGGGCTCACAGATACGCAGTATTTT. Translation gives CASSGKVTFGGLTDTQYF.

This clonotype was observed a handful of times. The CDR3 DNA sequence: TGTGCCAGCACCGAGACAGGGCGGGGCTACACCTTC. This translates into CASTETGRGYTF. V and J are TRBV6-5 and TRBJ1-2, with 7 bases lining up with TRBD1. From germline, CDR1 is MNHEY and CDR2 SVGAGI. The CDR3 is made up of 12 amino acids. The V and J ends lost 7 bases and 8 bases, in that order; junction bases with no gene match: 7.

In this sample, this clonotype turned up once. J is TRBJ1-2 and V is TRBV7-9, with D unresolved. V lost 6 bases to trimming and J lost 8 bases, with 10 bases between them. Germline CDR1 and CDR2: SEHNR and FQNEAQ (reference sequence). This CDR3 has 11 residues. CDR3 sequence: CASRGYFGYTF. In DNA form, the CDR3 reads TGTGCCAGCAGGGGCTATTTCGGCTACACCTTC.

CDR3 region: CASSLEAAFSQFF. In nucleotides, the CDR3 is TGTGCCAGCAGCTTAGAGGCAGCCTTTTCGCAGTTCTTC. The chain is built from TRBV7-2 and TRBJ2-1; D ambiguous. This CDR3 spans 13 amino acids. Germline V lookup: CDR1 SGHTA, CDR2 FQGNSA. Trimming stripped 1 base from V and 12 bases from J, with 13 bases between.